Below, 9 T cell receptor beta chains from the same sample are listed, as sequenced in a study of cytomegalovirus exposure and HLA in healthy donors. The PCR was carried out with 60 Vbeta primers and 13 Jbeta primers. Sequencing used immunoSEQ multiplex PCR; TCRdb keeps in-frame clones, though not all of them. In all, the sample yields approximately 38,000 clones. Sequenced: PBMCs. The receptors stem from a human donor in good health.

The rearrangement links TRBV25-1 to TRBJ2-2; a weak D match, TRBD2 (7 bases). The length of the CDR3 is 12 residues. Germline V gene lookup returns CDR1 MGHDK and CDR2 SYGVNS. Between the trimmed V and J ends, which lost 9 bases and 6 bases, there was a span of 11 bases. The CDR3 protein is CASGRGSGELFF. CDR3 nucleotides: TGTGCCAGTGGGAGGGGGTCCGGGGAGCTGTTTTTT.

The chain carries TRBV11-2 and TRBJ2-3; D is undetermined. Germline V gene sequence: CDR1 SGHAT, CDR2 FQNNGV. The CDR3 spans 17 residues. V lost 5 bases, J lost 3 bases, and 21 bases lay in between. CDR3 protein: CASSPSLARSPTDTQYF. CDR3 DNA: TGTGCCAGCAGCCCAAGCCTGGCGCGGTCACCGACAGATACGCAGTATTTT.

The gene calls are TRBV5-1 and TRBJ2-5; tentative D call: TRBD2 (6 bases). The CDR3 extends over 14 amino acids. The V gene lost 5 bases and the J gene lost 2 bases, with 13 bases spanning the gap. CDR1 SGHRS and CDR2 YFSETQ come from the germline V gene. The CDR3 here is CASRWDLNQETQYF. In DNA form, the CDR3 reads TGCGCCAGCAGGTGGGACTTGAATCAAGAGACCCAGTACTTC.

V gene TRBV19 combines with J gene TRBJ2-1; 10 nucleotides match TRBD1. Trimming took 2 bases from V and 0 from J; bases not matched to a gene: 4. The CDR3 runs 17 residues. Germline V lookup: CDR1 LNHDA, CDR2 SQIVND (reference sequence). CDR3 nucleotides: TGTGCCAGTAGTATACGACAGGGGGCGATCTCCTACAATGAGCAGTTCTTC. Residues: CASSIRQGAISYNEQFF.

The genes are TRBV10-3 and TRBJ1-6, with a tentative D call TRBD1 (6 bases). Germline V gene lookup returns CDR1 ENHRY and CDR2 SYGVKD. CDR3 size: 14 residues. Trimming removed 2 bases from V and 9 bases from J, with 11 bases in between. CDR3 nucleotides: TGTGCCATCAGTGAGGTACAGGGAGCTTCACCCCTCCACTTT. It specifies CAISEVQGASPLHF.

The chain has TRBV29-1 and TRBJ1-2; perhaps TRBD1 as D (6 bases). This CDR3 is built from 13 residues. V lost 4 bases and J 5 bases, leaving 14 bases between the germline ends. Germline CDR1 and CDR2: SQVTM and ANQGSEA. The CDR3 is CSVGGDRWYGYTF. CDR3 sequence (DNA): TGCAGCGTTGGGGGCGACAGGTGGTATGGCTACACCTTC. The complete variable domain, with remaining parts taken from reference TRBV29-1 and TRBJ1-2, reads SAVISQKPSRDICQRGTSLTIQCQVDSQVTMMFWYRQQPGQSLTLIATANQGSEATYESGFVIDKFPISRPNLTFSTLTVSNMSPEDSSIYLCSVGGDRWYGYTFGSGTRLTVV.

The chain is built from TRBV6-1 and TRBJ1-5; possibly TRBD1 for D (5 bases). V lost 6 bases, J lost 0 bases, and 9 bases lay in between. The CDR3 consists of 14 residues. The germline V gene has CDR1 MNHNS and CDR2 SASEGT. The CDR3 DNA reads TGTGCCAGCAGCCGGGGGGATAGCAATCAGCCCCAGCATTTT. It is translated as CASSRGDSNQPQHF.

V gene TRBV6-1 combines with J gene TRBJ1-1; unclear D gene. This CDR3 is built from 13 residues. CDR1 is MNHNS and CDR2 is SASEGT in the germline V gene. Trimming took 3 bases from V and 4 from J, leaving 9 bases between them. The CDR3 sequence is CASSDGRLTEAFF. The CDR3, as DNA: TGTGCCAGCAGTGATGGCAGACTCACTGAAGCTTTCTTT.

The gene calls are TRBV7-2 and TRBJ2-7; tentative D call: TRBD2 (5 bases). Germline V gene lookup returns CDR1 SGHTA and CDR2 FQGNSA. The CDR3 runs to 14 residues. The V end was cut by 0 bases, the J end by 0 bases, with 6 bases between. DNA of the CDR3: TGTGCCAGCAGCTTAGCGGGGAGCTCCTACGAGCAGTACTTC. Its translation: CASSLAGSSYEQYF.